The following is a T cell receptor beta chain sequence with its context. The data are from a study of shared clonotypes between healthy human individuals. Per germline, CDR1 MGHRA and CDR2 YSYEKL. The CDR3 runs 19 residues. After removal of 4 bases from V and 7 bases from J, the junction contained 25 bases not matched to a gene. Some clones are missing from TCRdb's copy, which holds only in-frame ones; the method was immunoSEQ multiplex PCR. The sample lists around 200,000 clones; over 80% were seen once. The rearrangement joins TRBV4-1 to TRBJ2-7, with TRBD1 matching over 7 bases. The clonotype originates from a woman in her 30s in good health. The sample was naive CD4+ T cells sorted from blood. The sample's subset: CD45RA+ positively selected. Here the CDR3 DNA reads TGCGCCAGCAGCCGCGAGCCCCACGTAGTCCGACAGGGCGCGAGTGAGCAGTACTTC. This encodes CASSREPHVVRQGASEQYF.